This T cell receptor beta chain is from a study of PD-1 blockade in classical Hodgkin lymphoma. Clones were sequenced by immunoSEQ multiplex PCR, and TCRdb holds only the in-frame ones, with some missing. The data show 90,000 or so clones, over 75% seen once. Stated time point: cycle 4 day 1 (C4D1), after about 6 weeks of nivolumab. Every single patient, without exception, relapsed after autologous stem cell transplantation, and brentuximab vedotin exposure varied. Complete response, partial response or progressive disease made up the best responses. Concerning this clone: The antigen is undetermined.

General study points: Newly diagnosed patients were said to have less baseline TCR diversity than healthy donors did. Newly diagnosed patients and complete responders had comparable diversity at baseline.

The sequencing here drew on peripheral blood mononuclear cells (PBMCs), taken before the fourth cycle of nivolumab. This clonotype originated in a human donor with classical Hodgkin lymphoma.

Here the CDR3 DNA reads TGTGCCATCAAAGAGGGGGGGTTGGGCACTGAAGCTTTCTTT. As protein: CAIKEGGLGTEAFF. The chain is built from TRBV10-3 and TRBJ1-1; D is perhaps TRBD1 (6 bases). V was pared by 7 bases and J by 4 bases, with 16 bases between. Germline assignment: CDR1 ENHRY and CDR2 SYGVKD. The length of the CDR3 is 14 residues.